The T cell receptor beta chain described here comes from a study of human T cells and chemical hapten exposure. Points from the study as a whole: Counts of expanded TCRs at PT1 were positively correlated with patch test score.

One entry per CDR3 protein results from TCRdb running MiXCR on the RACE reads. The sample has some 98,000 distinct CDR3 sequences, approximately 11% seen once; the top ten hold approximately 3.3%. With 3 bases removed from V and 4 bases from J, the gap between germline ends came to 9 bases. This CDR3 is built from 12 residues. The germline V gene encodes CDR1 SQVTM and CDR2 ANQGSEA. This clonotype was found a few times. Its antigen is unknown. The sample's time point: pre-sensitization, week 0. Treatment denoted: therapeutic diphenylcyclopropenone sensitization with weekly scalp DPC. Here the sequenced sample was whole blood, taken in connection with sensitization to the hapten diphenylcyclopropenone (DPC). This chain connects TRBV29-1 to TRBJ1-2, with D uncertain. The source is a woman in her sixties with alopecia areata. Some clones in this sample may be carry-over from other donors' samples. CDR3 in amino acids: CSVDGSFYGYTF. CDR3 coding DNA: TGCAGCGTTGATGGCAGCTTCTATGGCTACACCTTC.